The sequence of this T cell receptor (beta chain) was determined in a study of molecular identifiers for immune sequencing clone quantification. V was pared by 2 bases and J by 6 bases, with 6 bases of the junction left unmatched. The CDR3 consists of 15 residues. CDR1 and CDR2 from the germline V gene are MNHEY and SVGAGI. This clonotype occurred many times. TCRdb re-derived calls from the PCR reads in MiXCR, one entry per CDR3 protein. The repertoire holds about 65,000 distinct CDR3 sequences, with 15% to 20% as singletons. This clonotype was sampled from a human donor in good health. Some libraries in this study had Jurkat cell RNA spiked in. This chain connects TRBV6-5 to TRBJ2-2; 7 positions match TRBD2. Sequencing used naive CD8+ T cells from blood, with Jurkat cell RNA spiked in. Subset noted: FACS-sorted CD8+CD4-CCR7+CD45RA+ naive T cells. CDR3 region: CASSYEPSGAGELFF. CDR3 nucleotides: TGTGCCAGCAGTTACGAGCCTAGCGGCGCCGGGGAGCTGTTTTTT.